These T cell receptor beta chains were read from a single sample in a study of T cell responses to AZD1222 COVID-19 vaccine. The data were produced by immunoSEQ multiplex PCR, yet TCRdb's version contains in-frame clones alone and is incomplete. The data contain 150,000 or so clones, more than 85% of them singletons. The sample in question was peripheral blood, obtained on day 0 of AZD1222 vaccination. All receptors come from an adult in good health. CDR3s include the opening cysteine and the closing phenylalanine or tryptophan. The D gene is left open where the match is weak. Clone sizes are given selectively: once, few, many, or a class where the clone is expanded.

d_call: -
j_call: TRBJ1-3
clone_size: -
v_call: TRBV4-1
cdr3_aa: CASSQVRASGNTIYF
cdr3_nt: TGCGCCAGCAGCCAAGTGAGGGCTTCAGGAAACACCATATATTTT

d_call: -
j_call: TRBJ2-5
clone_size: -
v_call: TRBV7-8
cdr3_aa: CASNELGETQYF
cdr3_nt: TGTGCCAGCAACGAGTTGGGAGAGACCCAGTACTTC

d_call: TRBD1
j_call: TRBJ1-5
clone_size: -
v_call: TRBV19
cdr3_aa: CASSIRRQGAKQPQHF
cdr3_nt: TGTGCCAGTAGTATTCGCCGACAGGGGGCTAAGCAGCCCCAGCATTTT

d_call: TRBD1
j_call: TRBJ1-2
clone_size: -
v_call: TRBV9
cdr3_aa: CASSPDRVAYGYTF
cdr3_nt: TGTGCCAGCAGCCCCGACAGGGTGGCTTATGGCTACACCTTC

d_call: -
j_call: TRBJ1-1
clone_size: -
v_call: TRBV19
cdr3_aa: CASSILSGNTEAFF
cdr3_nt: TGTGCCAGTAGTATACTGTCAGGGAACACTGAAGCTTTCTTT

d_call: -
j_call: TRBJ2-2
clone_size: few
v_call: TRBV9
cdr3_aa: CASSVDVTGELFF
cdr3_nt: TGTGCCAGCAGCGTAGACGTCACCGGGGAGCTGTTTTTT

d_call: -
j_call: TRBJ1-1
clone_size: -
v_call: TRBV29-1
cdr3_aa: CSVEEGGDPAFF
cdr3_nt: TGCAGCGTTGAAGAAGGGGGGGACCCAGCTTTCTTT

d_call: -
j_call: TRBJ2-7
clone_size: -
v_call: TRBV28
cdr3_aa: CASSHMDGESYEQYF
cdr3_nt: TGTGCCAGCAGTCACATGGACGGGGAATCCTACGAGCAGTACTTC

d_call: TRBD2
j_call: TRBJ2-1
clone_size: -
v_call: TRBV19
cdr3_aa: CASSIGTSGNNEQFF
cdr3_nt: TGTGCCAGTAGTATCGGGACTAGCGGAAACAATGAGCAGTTCTTC

d_call: -
j_call: TRBJ2-1
clone_size: -
v_call: TRBV11-2
cdr3_aa: CASSPVGDGREQFF
cdr3_nt: TGTGCCAGCAGCCCGGTGGGTGACGGCCGTGAGCAGTTCTTC

d_call: -
j_call: TRBJ1-1
clone_size: -
v_call: TRBV2
cdr3_aa: CASFGKGTQKGDIKAFF
cdr3_nt: TGTGCCAGCTTCGGAAAGGGCACACAAAAGGGAGATATTAAAGCTTTCTTT

d_call: -
j_call: TRBJ1-5
clone_size: -
v_call: TRBV7-8
cdr3_aa: CASSGSFWGANGAQPQHF
cdr3_nt: TGTGCCAGCAGCGGAAGTTTTTGGGGGGCGAACGGGGCTCAGCCCCAGCATTTT

d_call: TRBD1
j_call: TRBJ1-4
clone_size: -
v_call: TRBV6-1
cdr3_aa: CASSEGQGANEKLFF
cdr3_nt: TGTGCCAGCAGTGAGGGACAGGGGGCTAATGAAAAACTGTTTTTT

d_call: -
j_call: TRBJ2-4
clone_size: once
v_call: TRBV3-1/TRBV3-2
cdr3_aa: CASSPTGGLAKNIQYF
cdr3_nt: TGTGCCAGCAGCCCGACAGGCGGCCTAGCCAAAAACATTCAGTACTTC

d_call: -
j_call: TRBJ1-5
clone_size: -
v_call: TRBV9
cdr3_aa: CASSVGTGNQPQHF
cdr3_nt: TGTGCCAGCAGCGTAGGGACAGGCAATCAGCCCCAGCATTTT

d_call: TRBD1
j_call: TRBJ2-4
clone_size: -
v_call: TRBV6-5
cdr3_aa: CASRDRVGNIQYF
cdr3_nt: TGTGCCAGCAGAGACAGGGTGGGAAACATTCAGTACTTC

d_call: -
j_call: TRBJ1-1
clone_size: -
v_call: TRBV6-5
cdr3_aa: CASSYDSYMNTEAFF
cdr3_nt: TGTGCCAGCAGTTACGACAGCTACATGAACACTGAAGCTTTCTTT

d_call: -
j_call: TRBJ2-7
clone_size: -
v_call: TRBV7-2
cdr3_aa: CASSLQTGTESSYEQYF
cdr3_nt: TGTGCCAGCAGCTTACAAACCGGGACCGAAAGCTCCTACGAGCAGTACTTC

d_call: -
j_call: TRBJ1-2
clone_size: once
v_call: TRBV24-1
cdr3_aa: CATSDLRGYYGYTF
cdr3_nt: TGTGCCACCAGTGATTTAAGGGGCTACTATGGCTACACCTTC

d_call: -
j_call: TRBJ2-3
clone_size: once
v_call: TRBV5-1
cdr3_aa: CASSSRDGSTDTQYF
cdr3_nt: TGCGCCAGCAGCTCCCGGGACGGGAGCACAGATACGCAGTATTTT

d_call: -
j_call: TRBJ1-1
clone_size: -
v_call: TRBV3-1/TRBV3-2
cdr3_aa: CASSQFLTTEAFF
cdr3_nt: TGTGCCAGCAGCCAATTCCTCACCACTGAAGCTTTCTTT

d_call: TRBD1
j_call: TRBJ2-7
clone_size: -
v_call: TRBV15
cdr3_aa: CATSRGTAWEQYF
cdr3_nt: TGTGCCACCAGCAGGGGGACAGCGTGGGAGCAGTACTTC

d_call: -
j_call: TRBJ1-4
clone_size: -
v_call: TRBV4-1
cdr3_aa: CASSQEVRRNEKLFF
cdr3_nt: TGCGCCAGCAGCCAAGAGGTACGGAGAAATGAAAAACTGTTTTTT

d_call: TRBD2
j_call: TRBJ2-7
clone_size: once
v_call: TRBV11-2
cdr3_aa: CASRWGGDRSYEQYF
cdr3_nt: TGTGCCAGCCGTTGGGGGGGGGACCGGAGCTACGAGCAGTACTTC

d_call: -
j_call: TRBJ1-2
clone_size: -
v_call: TRBV3-1/TRBV3-2
cdr3_aa: CASSQATVPLGYTF
cdr3_nt: TGTGCCAGCAGCCAAGCCACAGTCCCCCTTGGCTACACCTTC

d_call: -
j_call: TRBJ1-2
clone_size: -
v_call: TRBV15
cdr3_aa: CATSREPGRPNYGYTF
cdr3_nt: TGTGCCACCAGCAGGGAACCGGGACGGCCTAACTATGGCTACACCTTC

d_call: -
j_call: TRBJ2-3
clone_size: -
v_call: TRBV18
cdr3_aa: CASSKNRDEYFGDTQYF
cdr3_nt: TGTGCCAGCTCCAAGAACCGGGACGAATACTTCGGGGATACGCAGTATTTT

d_call: TRBD2
j_call: TRBJ2-7
clone_size: -
v_call: TRBV18
cdr3_aa: CASSPPGTSDSSYEQYF
cdr3_nt: TGTGCCAGCTCACCTCCCGGGACTAGCGACAGCTCCTACGAGCAGTACTTC

d_call: TRBD2
j_call: TRBJ2-3
clone_size: -
v_call: TRBV2
cdr3_aa: CASSERTSASTDTQYF
cdr3_nt: TGTGCCAGCAGTGAAAGAACTAGCGCTAGCACAGATACGCAGTATTTT

d_call: TRBD1
j_call: TRBJ2-3
clone_size: -
v_call: TRBV19
cdr3_aa: CASIADRGEARGTDTQYF
cdr3_nt: TGTGCCAGTATTGCGGACAGGGGAGAGGCACGTGGCACAGATACGCAGTATTTT

d_call: -
j_call: TRBJ1-5
clone_size: -
v_call: TRBV11-2
cdr3_aa: CASSPEWNQPQHF
cdr3_nt: TGTGCCAGCAGCCCGGAGTGGAATCAGCCCCAGCATTTT

d_call: -
j_call: TRBJ1-1
clone_size: -
v_call: TRBV12-3/TRBV12-4
cdr3_aa: CASSLRGTEAFF
cdr3_nt: TGTGCCAGCAGTTTGAGAGGGACTGAAGCTTTCTTT

d_call: -
j_call: TRBJ2-5
clone_size: -
v_call: TRBV19
cdr3_aa: CASSIDPGSETQYF
cdr3_nt: TGTGCCAGTAGTATTGATCCAGGATCGGAGACCCAGTACTTC

d_call: TRBD2
j_call: TRBJ2-1
clone_size: -
v_call: TRBV24-1
cdr3_aa: CATSDGTSGRLGPYNEQFF
cdr3_nt: TGTGCCACCAGTGACGGGACTAGCGGGAGATTGGGTCCGTACAATGAGCAGTTCTTC

d_call: -
j_call: TRBJ2-3
clone_size: -
v_call: TRBV7-8
cdr3_aa: CASSLAVQTDTQYF
cdr3_nt: TGTGCCAGCAGCTTAGCGGTCCAGACCGATACGCAGTATTTT

d_call: TRBD2
j_call: TRBJ2-7
clone_size: -
v_call: TRBV5-4
cdr3_aa: CASSLVPGTIIHEQYF
cdr3_nt: TGTGCCAGCAGCTTGGTCCCCGGGACTATAATCCACGAGCAGTACTTC

d_call: TRBD2
j_call: TRBJ2-1
clone_size: -
v_call: TRBV19
cdr3_aa: CASSIGGLAGTYNEQFF
cdr3_nt: TGTGCCAGTAGTATAGGTGGACTAGCGGGAACCTACAATGAGCAGTTCTTC

d_call: -
j_call: TRBJ2-2
clone_size: -
v_call: TRBV7-9
cdr3_aa: CASSPGQAVTGELFF
cdr3_nt: TGTGCCAGCAGCCCTGGGCAGGCGGTTACCGGGGAGCTGTTTTTT

d_call: -
j_call: TRBJ1-2
clone_size: -
v_call: TRBV6-5
cdr3_aa: CASARGRGYTF
cdr3_nt: TGTGCCAGCGCCCGAGGTCGGGGCTACACCTTC

d_call: -
j_call: TRBJ1-1
clone_size: -
v_call: TRBV5-1
cdr3_aa: CASSSNWNTEAFF
cdr3_nt: TGCGCCAGCAGTAGTAACTGGAACACTGAAGCTTTCTTT

d_call: -
j_call: TRBJ2-7
clone_size: -
v_call: TRBV7-2
cdr3_aa: CASTPGKDIVYEQYF
cdr3_nt: TGTGCCAGCACCCCGGGGAAGGACATAGTCTACGAGCAGTACTTC

d_call: TRBD1
j_call: TRBJ2-3
clone_size: -
v_call: TRBV28
cdr3_aa: CASSSGQSTDTQYF
cdr3_nt: TGTGCCAGCAGTTCGGGACAGTCCACAGATACGCAGTATTTT

d_call: -
j_call: TRBJ1-5
clone_size: -
v_call: TRBV30
cdr3_aa: CAWSSWTSNQPQHF
cdr3_nt: TGTGCCTGGAGTAGTTGGACTAGCAATCAGCCCCAGCATTTT

d_call: -
j_call: TRBJ1-6
clone_size: -
v_call: TRBV28
cdr3_aa: CASSLWRVNSPLHF
cdr3_nt: TGTGCCAGCAGTTTATGGAGGGTAAATTCACCCCTCCACTTT

d_call: -
j_call: TRBJ1-5
clone_size: -
v_call: TRBV24-1
cdr3_aa: CAGVHSAAGIGGQPQHF
cdr3_nt: TGTGCCGGGGTACATTCGGCCGCCGGCATCGGGGGTCAGCCCCAGCATTTT

d_call: -
j_call: TRBJ2-1
clone_size: -
v_call: TRBV9
cdr3_aa: CASSPDSNRNEQFF
cdr3_nt: TGTGCCAGCAGCCCCGACTCGAACCGCAATGAGCAGTTCTTC

d_call: -
j_call: TRBJ2-1
clone_size: -
v_call: TRBV7-9
cdr3_aa: CASSSRWREDEQFF
cdr3_nt: TGTGCCAGCAGCTCGCGATGGCGGGAAGATGAGCAGTTCTTC

d_call: -
j_call: TRBJ1-6
clone_size: -
v_call: TRBV2
cdr3_aa: CASSAGGNSPLHF
cdr3_nt: TGTGCCAGCAGTGCTGGGGGTAATTCACCCCTCCACTTT

d_call: -
j_call: TRBJ1-1
clone_size: -
v_call: TRBV2
cdr3_aa: CASSGVGQAEAFF
cdr3_nt: TGTGCCAGCAGTGGGGTGGGGCAGGCTGAAGCTTTCTTT

d_call: TRBD2
j_call: TRBJ2-4
clone_size: -
v_call: TRBV4-1
cdr3_aa: CASSQGLAGGFIQYF
cdr3_nt: TGCGCCAGCAGCCAAGGCCTAGCGGGAGGGTTCATTCAGTACTTC

d_call: -
j_call: TRBJ2-5
clone_size: -
v_call: TRBV28
cdr3_aa: CASSFDPHLGQETQYF
cdr3_nt: TGTGCCAGCAGTTTTGATCCTCATTTGGGGCAAGAGACCCAGTACTTC

d_call: TRBD2
j_call: TRBJ2-2
clone_size: -
v_call: TRBV19
cdr3_aa: CASSMLAGGEDTGELFF
cdr3_nt: TGTGCCAGTAGTATGCTAGCGGGGGGAGAGGACACCGGGGAGCTGTTTTTT

d_call: TRBD1
j_call: TRBJ2-1
clone_size: -
v_call: TRBV10-2
cdr3_aa: CASSEKGQGASNEQFF
cdr3_nt: TGCGCCAGCAGTGAGAAAGGGCAGGGGGCATCAAATGAGCAGTTCTTC

d_call: -
j_call: TRBJ1-5
clone_size: -
v_call: TRBV2
cdr3_aa: CASSENSYQPQHF
cdr3_nt: TGTGCCAGCAGTGAAAATTCATATCAGCCCCAGCATTTT

d_call: TRBD2
j_call: TRBJ2-2
clone_size: -
v_call: TRBV27
cdr3_aa: CASSPLAGVAGELFF
cdr3_nt: TGTGCCAGCAGTCCACTAGCGGGAGTAGCCGGGGAGCTGTTTTTT

d_call: -
j_call: TRBJ2-3
clone_size: -
v_call: TRBV5-4
cdr3_aa: CASSLTATTQYF
cdr3_nt: TGTGCCAGCAGCCTGACAGCTACTACGCAGTATTTT